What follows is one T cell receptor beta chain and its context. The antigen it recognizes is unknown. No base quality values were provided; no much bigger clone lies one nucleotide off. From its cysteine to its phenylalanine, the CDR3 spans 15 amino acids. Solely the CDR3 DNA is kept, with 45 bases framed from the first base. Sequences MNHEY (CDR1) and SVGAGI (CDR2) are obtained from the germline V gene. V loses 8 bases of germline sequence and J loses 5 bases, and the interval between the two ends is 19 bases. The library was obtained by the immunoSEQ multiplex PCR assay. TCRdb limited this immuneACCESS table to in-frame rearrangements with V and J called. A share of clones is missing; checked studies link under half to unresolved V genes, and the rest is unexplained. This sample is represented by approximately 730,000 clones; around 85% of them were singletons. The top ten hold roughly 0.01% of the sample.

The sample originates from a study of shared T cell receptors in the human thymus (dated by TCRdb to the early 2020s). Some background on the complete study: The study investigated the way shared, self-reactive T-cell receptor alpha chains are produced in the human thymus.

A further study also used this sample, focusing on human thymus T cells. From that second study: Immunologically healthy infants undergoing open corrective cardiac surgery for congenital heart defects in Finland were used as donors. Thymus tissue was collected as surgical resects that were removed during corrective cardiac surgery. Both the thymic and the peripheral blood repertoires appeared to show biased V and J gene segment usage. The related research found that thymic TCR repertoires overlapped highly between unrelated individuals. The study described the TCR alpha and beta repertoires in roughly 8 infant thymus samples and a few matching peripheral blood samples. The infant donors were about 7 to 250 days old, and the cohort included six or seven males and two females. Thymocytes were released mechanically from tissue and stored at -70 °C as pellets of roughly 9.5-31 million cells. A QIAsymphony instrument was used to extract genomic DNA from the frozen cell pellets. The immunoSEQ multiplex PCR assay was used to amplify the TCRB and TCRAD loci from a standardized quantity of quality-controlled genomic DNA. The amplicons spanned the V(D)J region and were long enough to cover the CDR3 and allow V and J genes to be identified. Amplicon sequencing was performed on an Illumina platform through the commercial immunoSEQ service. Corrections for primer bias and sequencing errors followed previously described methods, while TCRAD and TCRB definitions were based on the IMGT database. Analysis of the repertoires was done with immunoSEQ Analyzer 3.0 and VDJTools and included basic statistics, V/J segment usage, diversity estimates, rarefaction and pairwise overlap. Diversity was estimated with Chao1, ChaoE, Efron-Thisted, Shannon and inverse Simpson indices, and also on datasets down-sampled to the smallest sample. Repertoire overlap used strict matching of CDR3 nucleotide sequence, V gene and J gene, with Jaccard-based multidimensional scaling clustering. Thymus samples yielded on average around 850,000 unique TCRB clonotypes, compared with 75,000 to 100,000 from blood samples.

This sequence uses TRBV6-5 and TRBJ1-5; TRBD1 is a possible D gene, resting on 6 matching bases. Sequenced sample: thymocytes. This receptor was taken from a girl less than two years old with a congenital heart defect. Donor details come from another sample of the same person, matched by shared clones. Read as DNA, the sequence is TGTGCCAGCCAGGAACTACCAGGGGATGATCAGCCCCAGCATTTT. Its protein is CASQELPGDDQPQHF.